The entry below gives a single T cell receptor beta chain sequence along with its context. The antigen remains undetermined. This sample is drawn from a study of response to subunit inactivated influenza vaccine. Study-wide findings and caveats: Few new T cells, the authors suggested, are recruited by each seasonal influenza vaccination.

The V gene end was trimmed by 6 bases and the J gene end by 6 bases; junction bases not matched to a gene: 11. The CDR3 consists of 14 residues. Germline V gene data show CDR1 as DFQATT and CDR2 as SNEGSKA (reference sequence). MiXCR was run by TCRdb on the RT-PCR reads, yielding one entry per CDR3 protein. The data show some 500,000 distinct CDR3 sequences, about 25% seen once. The gene calls are TRBV20-1 and TRBJ2-7; 10 bases line up with TRBD1. The input for sequencing was CD4+ T cells sorted from PBMCs, taken roughly 5 days after vaccination. This receptor was taken from a man between 45 and 60 years old who received an inactivated influenza vaccine. The CDR3 loop reads CSARSGTGALEQYF. The CDR3 DNA reads TGCAGTGCCAGAAGCGGGACAGGGGCCCTCGAGCAGTACTTC.